The 10 T cell receptor beta chains below all came from one sample that was sequenced in a study of T cells in Graves' hyperthyroidism and ophthalmopathy. TCR beta CDR3 regions were amplified from RNA transcripts. First-round RT-PCR targeting the TCR CDR3 was performed with the HTBI primer set. One entry per CDR3 protein, called by TCRdb with MiXCR from the multiplex PCR reads. The repertoire holds about 110,000 distinct CDR3 sequences, 15% to 20% seen once, with 35% to 50% in the top ten. The sequencing input was blood. Receptor source: a woman aged 45-65 years with Graves' hyperthyroidism.

This clonotype showed up many times. This sequence joins TRBV20-1 and TRBJ2-1; 7 nucleotides agree with TRBD1. Germline V CDR1 and CDR2: DFQATT, SNEGSKA (reference sequence). The CDR3 sequence is 16 residues long. J lost 4 bases, V lost 0 bases, and 9 bases had no gene match. The CDR3 DNA reads as TGCAGTGCTAGAGATGTGGCCTCACAGGGGTACAATGAGCAGTTCTTC. This gives the protein CSARDVASQGYNEQFF.

With regard to this clonotype: A much larger clone differs from this one at a single base, so this may be a read error. The genes are TRBV20-1 and TRBJ2-1, with TRBD2 identical over 13 bases. The CDR3 spans 14 residues. Germline-derived CDR1 and CDR2 are DFQATT and SNEGSKA (reference sequence). V trimming: 3 bases; J trimming: 7 bases; junction bases outside the gene matches: 3. The CDR3 spells CSARWTSGGNEQFF. The CDR3 nucleotides are TGCAGTGCTAGGTGGACTAGCGGGGGAAATGAGCAGTTCTTC.

This clonotype was seen a few times. A read error may explain this, as a much larger clone is one base away. This chain links TRBV28 with TRBJ2-1, with 8 positions matching TRBD1. This CDR3 comprises 16 residues. V shed 5 bases, J shed 7 bases, and the junction held 13 bases outside the gene matches. Germline assignment: CDR1 MDHEN and CDR2 SYDVKM. The CDR3 DNA reads TGTGCCAGCAGTATCACAGGGGGGACATACAATAATGAGCAGTTCTTC. This codes for CASSITGGTYNNEQFF.

This clonotype was seen repeatedly, ten times or more. The CDR3 sequence is CAWTAGAGYTF. The CDR3 bases are TGTGCCTGGACGGCGGGAGCTGGCTACACCTTC. The gene calls are TRBV30 and TRBJ1-2; unclear D gene. Germline values: CDR1 GTSNPN, CDR2 SVGIG (reference sequence). The ends were cut back, 4 bases at V and 7 bases at J, with 10 bases in the middle. There are 11 residues in the CDR3.

Ten or more counts support this clonotype. The rearrangement links TRBV30 to TRBJ1-1; TRBD1 matches at 8 bases. Losses at the gene ends were 2 bases for V and 0 bases for J; bases not matched to a gene: 2. Germline loops: CDR1 GTSNPN, CDR2 SVGIG (reference sequence). This CDR3 comprises 14 residues. Here the CDR3 reads CAWSMTGVNTEAFF. CDR3 nucleotide sequence: TGTGCCTGGAGTATGACAGGGGTGAACACTGAAGCTTTCTTT.

In this sample, this clonotype turned up many times. This chain connects TRBV7-2 to TRBJ1-6; 11 bases align to TRBD1. V was clipped by 5 bases and J by 0 bases; unmatched bases: 9. There are 19 residues in the CDR3. From germline, CDR1 is SGHTA and CDR2 FQGNSA. The chain's CDR3 is CASSPTGTGGYSYNSPLHF. Here the CDR3 DNA reads TGTGCCAGCAGCCCCACCGGGACAGGGGGATACTCCTATAATTCACCCCTCCACTTT.

This clonotype was observed many times. The V call is TRBV4-1, the J call TRBJ2-5; no reliable D call. From germline, CDR1 is MGHRA and CDR2 YSYEKL. Trimming pared 0 bases from V and 3 bases from J, leaving 8 bases between. The CDR3 length is 14 residues. Written as DNA, the CDR3 is TGCGCCAGCAGCCAAGAGGTCAGTGAAGAGACCCAGTACTTC. Translated, it gives CASSQEVSEETQYF.

This clonotype was seen ten or more times. This chain uses TRBV6-1 with TRBJ1-5; D is perhaps TRBD1 (6 bases). Deletions cut 3 bases from V and 3 bases from J, with 12 bases between. This CDR3 has 15 residues. Germline CDR1 MNHNS, CDR2 SASEGT. CDR3 bases: TGTGCCAGCAGTGATTCCGGACAGTTCAATCAGCCCCAGCATTTT. Amino acid sequence: CASSDSGQFNQPQHF.

This clonotype was seen at least ten times. The rearrangement uses TRBV11-3 and TRBJ2-1; D unresolved. The ends were cut back, 4 bases at V and 7 bases at J, with 8 bases in the middle. Germline-derived CDR1 and CDR2 are SGHNT and YENEEA. The CDR3 loop spans 12 amino acids. The CDR3 sequence: CASSSGRNEQFF. The CDR3 DNA reads as TGTGCCAGCAGCTCGGGTCGGAATGAGCAGTTCTTC.

This clonotype showed up many times. The V and J genes are TRBV5-1 and TRBJ1-2; 12 bases are shared with TRBD1. This CDR3 is 18 amino acids long. Germline-derived CDR1 and CDR2 are SGHRS and YFSETQ. Unmatched junction bases numbered 13, after V lost 4 bases and J lost 3 bases. CDR3 sequence: CASSPRTGTGGGYYGYTF. CDR3 bases: TGCGCCAGCAGCCCCCGAACCGGGACAGGGGGCGGATACTATGGCTACACCTTC.